These 12 T cell receptor beta chains were all obtained from the same sample, sequenced in a study of OX40 agonist ivuxolimab in advanced cancers. Assay: immunoSEQ multiplex PCR; the TCRdb copy retains only in-frame clones and omits some. This sample yields tens of thousands of clones, of which 75% to 90% are seen a single time; roughly 0.51% belongs to the top ten. Sequencing was performed on CD4+ or CD8+ T cells sorted from blood, taken in a trial of the OX40 agonist ivuxolimab. All receptors derive from an adult with an advanced solid tumor such as melanoma, head and neck, liver or kidney cancer.

This clone was seen a few times. The rearrangement uses TRBV5-1 and TRBJ1-2; unclear D gene. With 0 bases removed from V and 5 bases from J, the gap between germline ends came to 8 bases. The CDR3 has 13 residues. Germline V gene sequence: CDR1 SGHRS, CDR2 YFSETQ. CDR3 sequence reads: CASSLVSGYGYTF. CDR3 coding DNA: TGCGCCAGCAGCTTGGTCTCAGGATATGGCTACACCTTC.

The chain joins TRBV2 to TRBJ2-1, with TRBD1 matching 9 bases. The CDR3 length is 16 residues. V dropped 8 bases and J dropped 4; count of bases not matched to a gene: 12. The V gene's germline CDR1 is SNHLY and CDR2 FYNNEI. The CDR3 sequence is CASLQGANAIYNEQFF. Written as DNA, the CDR3 is TGTGCCAGCCTACAGGGGGCCAACGCCATTTACAATGAGCAGTTCTTC.

This rearrangement joins TRBV5-1 to TRBJ2-6; TRBD1 matches at 7 bases. Germline assignment: CDR1 SGHRS and CDR2 YFSETQ. This CDR3 has 17 amino acids. V shed 4 bases, J shed 0 bases, and the junction held 7 bases outside the gene matches. The chain's CDR3 is CASSPRAGGSGANVLTF. The CDR3 DNA reads as TGCGCCAGCAGCCCTCGGGCAGGGGGCTCTGGGGCCAACGTCCTGACTTTC.

This clone was seen just once. The V and J genes are TRBV25-1 and TRBJ2-1, with a possible D match to TRBD1 (5 bases). The CDR3 runs 15 residues. The V and J ends lost 5 bases and 2 bases respectively, with 13 bases between them. CDR1 MGHDK and CDR2 SYGVNS come from the germline V gene. The CDR3 reads CASSPQGRPYNEQFF. For the CDR3, the DNA is TGTGCCAGCAGTCCTCAGGGAAGACCCTACAATGAGCAGTTCTTC.

This clone came up a few times. V is TRBV5-5 and J is TRBJ1-3; maybe TRBD1 (5 bases). The CDR3 covers 13 residues. Germline loops: CDR1 SGHKS, CDR2 YYEKEE (reference sequence). Trimming took 1 base from V and 4 from J, leaving 6 bases between them. CDR3 DNA: TGTGCCAGCAGCTTGAGACAGGGAAACACCATATATTTT. It yields the protein CASSLRQGNTIYF.

This clone showed up just once. V gene TRBV4-2 combines with J gene TRBJ2-5; the match to TRBD1 covers 12 bases. CDR1 is LGHNA and CDR2 is YNFKEQ in the germline V gene. This CDR3 is 15 amino acids long. Trimming cost V 6 bases and J 4 bases; bases outside gene matches: 6. Here the CDR3 DNA reads TGTGCCAGCAGTTTTGGGACAGGGGGCGTAGAGACCCAGTACTTC. Encoded protein: CASSFGTGGVETQYF.

The chain uses TRBV15 and TRBJ2-1; the match to TRBD2 covers 9 bases. The CDR3 loop spans 16 amino acids. The trim removed 0 bases at V and 10 bases at J, leaving 10 bases unmatched. Germline lookup yields CDR1 LNHNV and CDR2 YYDKDF (reference sequence). The CDR3 region has the DNA TGTGCCACCAGCAGAGATAATAGCGGGAGTCGAAAGGAGCAGTTCTTC. It encodes CATSRDNSGSRKEQFF.

The V call is TRBV5-6, the J call TRBJ2-2, with D unclear. V lost 0 bases and J lost 1, with 7 bases in between. Germline V gene data show CDR1 as SGHDT and CDR2 as YYEEEE. This CDR3 has 15 residues. The CDR3 DNA reads TGTGCCAGCAGCTTGGGGTACCTGAACACCGGGGAGCTGTTTTTT. It codes for CASSLGYLNTGELFF.

The rearrangement uses TRBV29-1 and TRBJ2-7; D is undetermined. This CDR3 is 11 amino acids long. CDR1 is SQVTM, CDR2 ANQGSEA, per germline. V shed 3 bases and J shed 3 bases, with 6 bases lying between them. The chain's CDR3 is CSVDVGYEQYF. CDR3 nucleotides: TGCAGCGTTGACGTCGGCTACGAGCAGTACTTC.

The chain combines TRBV6-5 with TRBJ2-2, with 9 bases fitting TRBD2. V lost 8 bases to trimming and J lost 7 bases; unmatched junction nucleotides: 8. This CDR3 has 14 amino acids. CDR1 and CDR2 (germline): MNHEY, SVGAGI. CDR3 loop: CASLAGPRGGELFF. CDR3 coding DNA: TGTGCCAGCCTAGCGGGACCACGGGGCGGGGAGCTGTTTTTT.

The V gene is TRBV19, the J gene TRBJ1-3; 7 bases are shared with TRBD1. CDR3 length: 15 amino acids. J gave up 0 bases and V 7 bases, and 6 bases lay outside the gene matches. Per the germline V gene, CDR1 is LNHDA and CDR2 is SQIVND (reference sequence). CDR3 sequence (DNA): TGTGCCAGTACCCAGGACAGGTTCTCTGGAAACACCATATATTTT. This codes for CASTQDRFSGNTIYF.

The V gene is TRBV7-2, the J gene TRBJ2-7; 9 bases align to TRBD2. Germline-derived CDR1 and CDR2 are SGHTA and FQGNSA. The CDR3 contains 17 residues. With 2 bases clipped from V and 0 bases from J, the junction kept 8 bases outside the gene matches. In DNA, the CDR3 is TGTGCCAGCAGCTTACTGTCTAGCGGGACCCCCTCCTACGAGCAGTACTTC. Its translation is CASSLLSSGTPSYEQYF. The complete variable domain, with remaining parts taken from reference TRBV7-2 and TRBJ2-7, reads GAGVSQSPSNKVTEKGKDVELRCDPISGHTALYWYRQSLGQGLEFLIYFQGNSAPDKSGLPSDRFSAERTGGSVSTLTIQRTQQEDSAVYLCASSLLSSGTPSYEQYFGPGTRLTVT.